This T cell receptor (beta chain) stems from a study of response to subunit inactivated influenza vaccine. This clonotype was seen a handful of times. The antigen remains undetermined. Study results and caveats: Seasonal influenza vaccination, on each occasion, was suggested by the authors to recruit few new T cells.

TCRdb reprocessed the RT-PCR reads via MiXCR and lists one record per CDR3 protein. The sample includes 300,000 to 350,000 distinct CDR3 sequences, approximately 23% of them seen just once. Germline CDR1 is SGHTA and CDR2 is FQGTGA. The ends lost 4 bases at V and 1 base at J; junction bases unmatched: 6. This CDR3 region has 17 residues. Material: PBMCs from blood, obtained 21 months after vaccination. The TCR comes from a man aged 50 to 69 who received an inactivated influenza vaccine. This rearrangement joins TRBV7-3 to TRBJ2-2; 10 bases agree with TRBD2. In nucleotides, the CDR3 is TGTGCCAGCAGCTGGGCTAGCGGGAGCAGGAACACCGGGGAGCTGTTTTTT. This gives the protein CASSWASGSRNTGELFF.